These 11 T cell receptor beta chains came from one sample sequenced in a study of beta chain features in type 1 diabetes (dated by TCRdb to the late 2010s). What the research found in general, with its limitations: In all four CD4+ subsets, TCRB CDR3 length was moderately but significantly shorter in type 1 diabetes patients.

Their target antigens are unknown. Library generation was performed with the immunoSEQ multiplex PCR assay. The entire isolated RNA was reverse transcribed using the High Capacity cDNA Reverse Transcription Kit, and thus expressed TCRB transcripts were sequenced. The table was pulled from immuneACCESS by TCRdb, which kept in-frame rearrangements only. Such tables lose some clones; where checked, under half of the loss comes from unresolved V genes, and the rest has no known cause. Present in this sample are about 710,000 clones, roughly an eighth of which were seen just once. 0.035% to 0.045% of the sample is taken by the ten largest. The sample comprised naive CD4+ T cells from blood. The sample's cell subset or site, from its label and the paper: true naive CD4+ T cells. All receptors derive from a man between 18 and 29 years old with type 1 diabetes.

The chain carries TRBV6-5 and TRBJ1-1; the match to TRBD1 covers 11 bases. The germline V gene encodes CDR1 MNHEY and CDR2 SVGAGI. The CDR3 sequence is 14 residues long. With V trimmed by 2 bases and J by 11 bases, 7 bases remained unmatched. CDR3 amino acids: CASSYADRGLRAFF. In nucleotides, the CDR3 is TGTGCCAGCAGTTACGCGGACAGGGGGCTCAGGGCTTTCTTT.

The chain uses TRBV5-1 and TRBJ2-1; D might be TRBD2 (5 bases). The V end lost 4 bases, the J end lost 1 base, and 15 bases lay between the germline ends. CDR3 size: 16 residues. Germline CDR1 reads SGHRS; CDR2 reads YFSETQ. The CDR3 nucleotides read TGCGCCAGCAGCCCCCGGCCCCGGGGTTCCTACAATGAGCAGTTCTTC. This gives the protein CASSPRPRGSYNEQFF.

The table lists this clone with a few counts. This CDR3 is CASSSGGGHREGNEQFF. In nucleotides, the CDR3 is TGTGCCAGCAGCTCGGGAGGTGGCCACAGGGAAGGGAATGAGCAGTTCTTC. The rearrangement links TRBV7-2 to TRBJ2-1; TRBD2 might be the D (7 bases). Germline loops: CDR1 SGHTA, CDR2 FQGNSA. The CDR3 spans 17 residues. The V and J ends lost 4 bases and 7 bases respectively, with 23 bases between them.

The gene calls are TRBV6-5 and TRBJ2-1, with D tentatively TRBD2 (5 bases). The CDR3 sequence is 13 residues long. Germline V gene data show CDR1 as MNHEY and CDR2 as SVGAGI. V was clipped by 8 bases and J by 6 bases, with 14 bases between them. Here the CDR3 reads CASERERSNEQFF. The CDR3 nucleotides read TGTGCCAGCGAGAGAGAGCGGTCCAATGAGCAGTTCTTC.

The CDR3 sequence: CSASSPERLFF. CDR3 nucleotides: TGCAGTGCTAGTAGCCCGGAACGACTGTTTTTT. The chain joins TRBV20-1 to TRBJ1-4; D not certain. The CDR3 has 11 residues. Trimming took 3 bases from V and 13 from J, leaving 12 bases between them. Germline-derived CDR1 and CDR2 are DFQATT and SNEGSKA (reference sequence).

This clone has only a few counts. The chain carries TRBV7-2 and TRBJ1-2; D is uncertain. This CDR3 has 13 residues. V shed 5 bases and J shed 7 bases, with 14 bases lying between them. Per germline, CDR1 SGHTA and CDR2 FQGNSA. The CDR3 DNA reads as TGTGCCAGCAGCCCGAACGTCGTTCGTGGCTACACCTTC. This translates into CASSPNVVRGYTF.

Remarks on this clone: Distinct nucleotide sequences in the sample also encode this CDR3. This chain joins TRBV30 and TRBJ2-7; 8 positions agree with TRBD1. The length of the CDR3 is 14 residues. Germline trimming cut 0 bases from V and 2 bases from J; bases unmatched to any gene: 3. The V gene's germline CDR1 is GTSNPN and CDR2 SVGIG (reference sequence). The CDR3: CAWSVTGGTYEQYF. CDR3 in DNA: TGTGCCTGGAGTGTCACAGGGGGGACCTACGAGCAGTACTTC.

The V call is TRBV11-1, the J call TRBJ2-1; a weak D match, TRBD1 (5 bases). Germline-derived CDR1 and CDR2 are SGHAT and FQDESV (reference sequence). The CDR3 runs to 16 residues. Trimming pared 5 bases from V and 7 bases from J, leaving 21 bases between. The CDR3 sequence is CASSPKVLGHSNEQFF. The DNA for the CDR3 is TGTGCCAGCAGCCCCAAGGTCCTCGGACACTCAAATGAGCAGTTCTTC.

The V call is TRBV5-4, the J call TRBJ2-7; 7 bases align to TRBD1. The V gene's germline CDR1 is SGHNT and CDR2 YYREEE (reference sequence). J gave up 1 base and V 4 bases, and 8 bases lay outside the gene matches. The CDR3 loop spans 15 amino acids. CDR3: CASSDTGTASYEQYF. The CDR3 DNA follows: TGTGCCAGCAGCGATACCGGGACAGCATCCTACGAGCAGTACTTC.

This clone has just a few counts. This chain joins TRBV7-6 and TRBJ1-3; 9 nucleotides agree with TRBD1. Germline assignment: CDR1 SGHVS and CDR2 FNYEAQ. The CDR3 runs to 15 residues. Losses at the gene ends were 5 bases for V and 1 base for J; bases not matched to a gene: 3. The CDR3 is CASSLGTGSGNTIYF. The CDR3 DNA reads as TGTGCCAGCAGCCTAGGGACAGGGTCTGGAAACACCATATATTTT.

The rearrangement joins TRBV7-2 to TRBJ2-5; possible D gene TRBD1, 6 bases. V lost 1 base and J 1 base, leaving 13 bases between the germline ends. Germline assignment: CDR1 SGHTA and CDR2 FQGNSA. The CDR3 runs to 16 residues. The CDR3 protein is CASSLVSGRGQETQYF. In DNA form, the CDR3 reads TGTGCCAGCAGCTTAGTTTCTGGCAGGGGCCAAGAGACCCAGTACTTC.